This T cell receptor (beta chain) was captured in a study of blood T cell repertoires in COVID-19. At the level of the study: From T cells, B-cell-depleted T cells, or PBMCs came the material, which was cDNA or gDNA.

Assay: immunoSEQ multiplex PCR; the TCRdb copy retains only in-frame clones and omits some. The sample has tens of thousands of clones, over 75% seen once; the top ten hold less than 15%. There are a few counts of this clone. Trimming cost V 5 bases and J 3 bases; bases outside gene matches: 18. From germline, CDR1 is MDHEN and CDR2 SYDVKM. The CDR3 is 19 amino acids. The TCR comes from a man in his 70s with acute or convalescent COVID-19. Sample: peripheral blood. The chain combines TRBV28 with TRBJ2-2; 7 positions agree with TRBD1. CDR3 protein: CASSNWGFTGARDTGELFF. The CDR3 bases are TGTGCCAGCAGTAACTGGGGTTTTACAGGGGCGAGAGACACCGGGGAGCTGTTTTTT.